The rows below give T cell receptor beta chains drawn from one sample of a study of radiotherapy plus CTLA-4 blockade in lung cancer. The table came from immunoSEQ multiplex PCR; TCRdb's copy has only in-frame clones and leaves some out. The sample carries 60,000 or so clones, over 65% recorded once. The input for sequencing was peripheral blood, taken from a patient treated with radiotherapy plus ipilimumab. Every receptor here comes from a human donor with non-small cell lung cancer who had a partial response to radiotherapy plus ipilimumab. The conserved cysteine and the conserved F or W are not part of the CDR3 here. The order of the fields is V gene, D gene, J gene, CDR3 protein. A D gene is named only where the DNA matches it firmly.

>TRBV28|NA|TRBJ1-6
ASSLGQWNSPLH
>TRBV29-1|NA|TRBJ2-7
SVEGRAGTYEQY
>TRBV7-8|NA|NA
ASSLAVTGSYEQY
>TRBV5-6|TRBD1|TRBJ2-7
ASSLPGQGLYEQY
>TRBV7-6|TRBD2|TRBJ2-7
ASSLPPGGEQY
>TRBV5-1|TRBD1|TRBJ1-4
ASSPFGQGGSNEKLF
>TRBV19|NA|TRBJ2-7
ASSIGQGGFEQY
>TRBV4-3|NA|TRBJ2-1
ASSQGGGAFVEQF
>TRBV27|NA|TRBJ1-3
ASSLAGVPGNTIY
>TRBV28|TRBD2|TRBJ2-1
ASSKGLAGVSEQF